One sample yielded the 19 T cell receptor beta chains listed below, sequenced in a study of T cells after posttransplantation cyclophosphamide. The repertoire was sequenced with immunoSEQ multiplex PCR; TCRdb's copy has only in-frame clones and lacks some. This table holds some 10,000 clones, 80% to 90% found once. Cyclophosphamide on days +3 and +4 followed busulfan-fludarabine conditioning and a marrow graft. The sequenced sample was PBMCs, obtained after allogeneic stem cell transplant with posttransplant cyclophosphamide. The receptors derive from a female patient in her fifties who received an allogeneic stem cell transplant from a related donor, was CMV-positive, and had no GVHD. A share of the T cells may be of graft donor origin.

J is TRBJ1-1 and V is TRBV18; TRBD1 matches 10 bases. The trim removed 4 bases at V and 4 bases at J, leaving 9 bases unmatched. This CDR3 region has 16 residues. CDR1 is KGHSH and CDR2 is LQKENI in the germline V gene. CDR3 sequence (DNA): TGTGCCAGCTCACAAGACAGGGGGCATTGGGGCACTGAAGCTTTCTTT. Its translation: CASSQDRGHWGTEAFF. Supplemented by reference TRBV18 and TRBJ1-1, the full variable domain reads NAGVMQNPRHLVRRRGQEARLRCSPMKGHSHVYWYRQLPEEGLKFMVYLQKENIIDESGMPKERFSAEFPKEGPSILRIQQVVRGDSAAYFCASSQDRGHWGTEAFFGQGTRLTVV.

This clone has a handful of counts. The chain carries TRBV2 and TRBJ1-3, with 9 nucleotides matching TRBD1. V was clipped by 7 bases and J by 3 bases; unmatched bases: 1. The CDR3 totals 13 residues. The germline CDR1 and CDR2 sequences are SNHLY and FYNNEI. The CDR3 region has the DNA TGTGCCAGCATGACAGGGGGTGGAAACACCATATATTTT. Its protein product is CASMTGGGNTIYF.

CDR3 sequence (DNA): TGTGCCAGCAGTTTGCGGACAGGGTCCTACGAGCAGTACTTC. This codes for CASSLRTGSYEQYF. The chain employs TRBV28 and TRBJ2-5; 8 bases are shared with TRBD1. Judging by the DNA end, TRBJ2-7 fits better; the J call may be wrong. This CDR3 has 14 amino acids. CDR1 is MDHEN and CDR2 is SYDVKM in the germline V gene.

The chain is built from TRBV18 and TRBJ1-5; the D gene is possibly TRBD1 (5 bases). CDR1 KGHSH and CDR2 LQKENI come from the germline V gene. V dropped 3 bases and J dropped 7 bases, with 16 bases sitting between them. The CDR3 totals 15 residues. The CDR3 nucleotides read TGTGCCAGCTCACCCCCCGGGCAGGGAGGACAGCCCCAGCATTTT. Its translation is CASSPPGQGGQPQHF. Full variable domain (outside the CDR3, taken from reference TRBV18 and TRBJ1-5): NAGVMQNPRHLVRRRGQEARLRCSPMKGHSHVYWYRQLPEEGLKFMVYLQKENIIDESGMPKERFSAEFPKEGPSILRIQQVVRGDSAAYFCASSPPGQGGQPQHFGDGTRLSIL.

Relative to its sample, this clone is medium-sized. The chain employs TRBV2 and TRBJ1-5, with D perhaps TRBD1 (5 bases). V lost 7 bases and J lost 4, with 11 bases in between. CDR3 length: 13 residues. Germline CDR1 SNHLY, CDR2 FYNNEI. The CDR3 bases are TGTGCCAGCAACTCACGGGGGAATCAGCCCCAGCATTTT. Its translation: CASNSRGNQPQHF.

This clone was observed a few times. V usage is TRBV7-7 and J usage is TRBJ2-7, with TRBD2 matching over 11 bases. The germline V gene has CDR1 SSHAT and CDR2 FNYEAQ (reference sequence). The CDR3 extends over 19 amino acids. CDR3 amino acids: CAAGPGGRSLAGGSYEQYF. CDR3 DNA: TGTGCTGCCGGCCCGGGAGGGAGGTCCCTAGCGGGGGGCTCCTACGAGCAGTACTTC. The full variable domain, rest sourced from reference TRBV7-7 and TRBJ2-7, is GAGVSQSPRYKVTKRGQDVTLRCDPISSHATLYWYQQALGQGPEFLTYFNYEAQPDKSGLPSDRFSAERPEGSISTLTIQRTEQRDSAMYRCAAGPGGRSLAGGSYEQYFGPGTRLTVT.

The chain uses TRBV5-1 and TRBJ2-7, with 9 bases that match TRBD1. The CDR3 is 15 residues long. V was pared by 0 bases and J by 6 bases, with 7 bases of the junction left unmatched. The germline CDR1 and CDR2 sequences are SGHRS and YFSETQ. The CDR3 loop reads CASSLVPGQGSEQYF. In nucleotides, the CDR3 is TGCGCCAGCAGCTTGGTCCCGGGACAGGGTTCCGAGCAGTACTTC.

The rearrangement links TRBV7-2 to TRBJ1-5, with a weak D call TRBD1 (5 bases). Trimming stripped 2 bases from V and 2 bases from J, with 10 bases between. CDR3 length equals 15 residues. CDR1 SGHTA and CDR2 FQGNSA come from the germline V gene. Written as DNA, the CDR3 is TGTGCCAGCAGCTTACAGGGTCGAGGCAATCAGCCCCAGCATTTT. Protein product: CASSLQGRGNQPQHF.

The chain couples TRBV5-1 to TRBJ1-3; tentatively, D is TRBD1 (6 bases). This CDR3 contains 16 residues. Germline assignment: CDR1 SGHRS and CDR2 YFSETQ. Trimming left V 4 bases short and J 0 bases short, with 14 bases between. The CDR3 is CASSPDRSYSGNTIYF. CDR3 nucleotides: TGCGCCAGCAGCCCCGACAGGAGCTACTCTGGAAACACCATATATTTT.

The chain joins TRBV9 to TRBJ2-5, with TRBD2 matching over 7 bases. The trim removed 0 bases at V and 4 bases at J, leaving 3 bases unmatched. Germline loops: CDR1 SGDLS, CDR2 YYNGEE. This CDR3 is 14 amino acids long. CDR3 sequence: CASSVGGLPETQYF. The CDR3 DNA reads TGTGCCAGCAGCGTAGGGGGACTACCAGAGACCCAGTACTTC. The full variable domain, in which reference TRBV9 and TRBJ2-5 provide the parts outside the CDR3, is DSGVTQTPKHLITATGQRVTLRCSPRSGDLSVYWYQQSLDQGLQFLIQYYNGEERAKGNILERFSAQQFPDLHSELNLSSLELGDSALYFCASSVGGLPETQYFGPGTRLLVL.

This chain joins TRBV5-5 and TRBJ1-2; 7 bases agree with TRBD1. Germline V CDR1 and CDR2: SGHKS, YYEKEE (reference sequence). The length of the CDR3 is 13 residues. The V gene end was trimmed by 5 bases and the J gene end by 3 bases; junction bases not matched to a gene: 4. CDR3 region: CASSYTGDYGYTF. CDR3 nucleotide sequence: TGTGCCAGCAGTTATACAGGGGACTATGGCTACACCTTC.

The chain combines TRBV21-1 with TRBJ2-2; the tabulated D call, TRBD2, remains unverified against the DNA. TRBV21-1 is a pseudogene. CDR3 size: 15 residues. CDR3 loop: CASSKGRGGLGELFF. CDR3 nucleotides: TGTGCCAGCAGCAAAGGGCGGGGGGGCCTCGGGGAGCTGTTTTTT.

This chain joins TRBV30 and TRBJ2-1, with 7 positions matching TRBD1. CDR3 length equals 15 residues. From germline, CDR1 is GTSNPN and CDR2 SVGIG (reference sequence). With V trimmed by 1 base and J by 8 bases, 11 bases remained unmatched. The CDR3 loop is CAWSALLGTEDEQFF. The CDR3 coding sequence is TGTGCCTGGAGTGCACTCTTGGGGACAGAGGATGAGCAGTTCTTC.

This clone appeared a few times. V is TRBV28 and J is TRBJ2-4; TRBD2 matches at 15 bases. Unmatched junction bases numbered 8, after V lost 5 bases and J lost 9 bases. CDR1 is MDHEN, CDR2 SYDVKM, per germline. The CDR3 extends over 16 amino acids. The CDR3 DNA reads as TGTGCCAGCAGTCTCGGACTAGCGGGGGGGGAGGGCATTCAGTACTTC. This gives the protein CASSLGLAGGEGIQYF.

As to this clone: One end of the junction does not line up with germline, which may come from a read error. Distinct nucleotide sequences in the sample also encode this CDR3. The rearrangement joins TRBV7-9 to TRBJ1-3; 8 bases line up with TRBD1. CDR3 length: 17 amino acids. Germline V gene sequence: CDR1 SEHNR, CDR2 FQNEAQ (reference sequence). The CDR3 here is CASVKDRVVSDGNTIYF. The CDR3 region has the DNA TGTGCCAGCGTAAAGGACAGGGTGGTGTCGGACGGAAACACCATATACTTT.

This rearrangement joins TRBV28 to TRBJ1-2; D is perhaps TRBD1 (5 bases). V lost 6 bases to trimming and J lost 5 bases, with 10 bases between them. Germline values: CDR1 MDHEN, CDR2 SYDVKM. The CDR3 runs 12 residues. In DNA form, the CDR3 reads TGTGCCAGCAGGTCCCACAGGTATGGCTACACCTTC. Protein: CASRSHRYGYTF.

The chain employs TRBV7-8 and TRBJ2-2, with D tentatively TRBD1 (6 bases). V was pared by 2 bases and J by 5 bases, with 18 bases between. The CDR3 runs 17 residues. The germline V gene encodes CDR1 SGHVS and CDR2 FQNEAQ. CDR3: CASSLSSLQGRTGELFF. CDR3 DNA sequence: TGTGCCAGCAGCTTATCTAGCTTACAGGGCCGGACCGGGGAGCTGTTTTTT.

The CDR3 here is CASSQVSGYGYTF. In DNA form, the CDR3 reads TGCGCCAGCAGCCAAGTTTCGGGATATGGCTACACCTTC. The V and J genes are TRBV4-1 and TRBJ1-2; D not resolved. The V end lost 1 base, the J end lost 5 bases, and 8 bases lay between the germline ends. The CDR3 is 13 amino acids. Germline loops: CDR1 MGHRA, CDR2 YSYEKL.

This chain links TRBV6-5 with TRBJ2-2; TRBD1 might be the D (5 bases). V was cut by 2 bases and J by 1 base, with 5 bases left in between. The CDR3 is 14 residues long. Per germline, CDR1 MNHEY and CDR2 SVGAGI. CDR3 nucleotides: TGTGCCAGCAGTTACGACAGGAACACCGGGGAGCTGTTTTTT. This gives the protein CASSYDRNTGELFF.